The rows below give T cell receptor beta chains drawn from one sample of a study of neurological immune-mediated disorders. TCRdb analysed the 5' RACE reads with MiXCR anew, one entry per CDR3 protein. The sample lists tens of thousands of distinct CDR3 sequences; about 15% were seen once. Specimen: PBMCs. The receptor source for this set is a woman aged 40 to 50 in good health. CDR3s include the opening cysteine and the closing phenylalanine or tryptophan. D genes are given only for firm matches. Clone size is not always given. Where it is, it says once, few, many or a class for expanded clones.

TRBV29-1,TRBJ2-5,many,.,CSVPDGRGETQYF,TGCAGCGTTCCCGACGGGCGGGGAGAGACCCAGTACTTC
TRBV2,TRBJ2-2,many,.,CASSVLGNTGELFF,TGTGCCAGCAGTGTGCTGGGTAACACCGGGGAGCTGTTTTTT
TRBV12-3/TRBV12-4,TRBJ2-6,many,.,CASSERISGANVLTF,TGTGCCAGCAGTGAGAGGATCTCTGGGGCCAACGTCCTGACTTTC
TRBV30,TRBJ2-5,.,.,CAWSVGGVGEGQYF,TGTGCCTGGAGTGTAGGGGGGGTTGGAGAGGGCCAGTACTTC
TRBV7-9,TRBJ1-1,.,.,CASSSQRTEAFF,TGTGCCAGCAGCTCGCAGAGGACTGAAGCTTTCTTT
TRBV11-2,TRBJ2-5,.,.,CASSPNGGMGFQETQYF,TGTGCCAGCAGCCCTAATGGGGGGATGGGTTTCCAAGAGACCCAGTACTTC
TRBV7-9,TRBJ2-3,few,.,CASSLARGETPAQYF,TGTGCCAGCAGCTTAGCGAGAGGCGAGACCCCGGCGCAGTATTTT
TRBV5-6,TRBJ1-3,many,TRBD1,CASSLAGVEGATSGNTIYF,TGTGCCAGCAGCTTGGCTGGGGTTGAGGGGGCCACCTCTGGAAACACCATATATTTT
TRBV5-1,TRBJ2-5,many,.,CASSLSYMGETQYF,TGCGCCAGCAGCTTGAGTTATATGGGAGAGACCCAGTACTTC
TRBV5-1,TRBJ1-6,many,.,CASSLNPGDNSPLHF,TGCGCCAGCAGCTTGAATCCCGGAGATAATTCACCCCTCCACTTT
TRBV15,TRBJ2-5,.,.,CATSRVGRRETQYF,TGTGCCACCAGCAGAGTTGGCCGGCGGGAGACCCAGTACTTC
TRBV12-3/TRBV12-4,TRBJ1-2,many,TRBD1,CASSFYPGQISYGYTF,TGTGCCAGCAGTTTCTATCCGGGACAGATATCCTATGGCTACACCTTC
TRBV7-2,TRBJ1-3,many,.,CASSPRNTIYF,TGTGCCAGCAGCCCCCGAAACACCATATATTTT
TRBV5-5,TRBJ1-4,many,.,CASSLRGAKREKLFF,TGTGCCAGCAGCTTAAGGGGGGCGAAGCGAGAAAAACTGTTTTTT
TRBV5-1,TRBJ1-2,many,.,CASSLRTYGDDYGYTF,TGCGCCAGCAGCTTGCGTACTTACGGGGACGACTATGGCTACACCTTC
TRBV7-2,TRBJ2-2,many,TRBD1,CASSSLQGARTGELFF,TGTGCCAGCAGCTCGTTACAGGGGGCGCGTACCGGGGAGCTGTTTTTT
TRBV5-1,TRBJ2-5,many,TRBD2,CASSLEPAGAGETQYF,TGCGCCAGCAGCTTGGAGCCAGCGGGGGCGGGGGAGACCCAGTACTTC
TRBV10-3,TRBJ2-7,many,TRBD1,CATSRDRGNEQYF,TGTGCCACCAGCCGGGACAGGGGAAACGAGCAGTACTTC
TRBV25-1,TRBJ1-5,many,TRBD1,CASSSGTGGSNQPQHF,TGTGCCAGCAGTTCCGGGACAGGGGGCAGCAATCAGCCCCAGCATTTT
TRBV12-3/TRBV12-4,TRBJ1-5,many,TRBD1,CASSPTGNTQPQHF,TGTGCCAGCAGTCCGACAGGGAACACTCAGCCCCAGCATTTT
TRBV20-1,TRBJ1-6,many,TRBD1,CSLGQGNSPLHF,TGCAGTCTAGGACAGGGAAATTCACCCCTCCACTTT
TRBV27,TRBJ2-5,many,.,CASSHGQGGETQYF,TGTGCCAGCAGTCACGGACAGGGAGGGGAGACCCAGTACTTC
TRBV5-1,TRBJ2-1,many,.,CASSLVGDPRNEQFF,TGCGCCAGCAGCTTGGTGGGGGACCCTAGGAATGAGCAGTTCTTC
TRBV5-1,TRBJ1-1,many,TRBD1,CASSSGRGRDEAFF,TGCGCCAGCAGTTCAGGGAGGGGGCGAGATGAAGCTTTCTTT
TRBV20-1,TRBJ2-2,many,.,CSAEGSLATGELFF,TGCAGTGCGGAGGGCTCTTTGGCAACCGGGGAGCTGTTTTTT
TRBV5-1,TRBJ2-5,.,TRBD2,CASSLFGSGNQETQYF,TGCGCCAGCAGCTTGTTTGGTAGCGGGAACCAAGAGACCCAGTACTTC
TRBV6-5,TRBJ1-2,few,.,CVGRPQQVNYGYTF,TGTGTCGGCCGCCCTCAACAGGTTAACTATGGCTACACCTTC
TRBV12-3/TRBV12-4,TRBJ2-5,.,.,CASSLFRKETQYF,TGTGCCAGCAGTTTATTTAGAAAAGAGACCCAGTACTTC
TRBV24-1,TRBJ1-5,many,.,CATVDRTFNQPQHF,TGTGCCACGGTTGACAGGACCTTCAATCAGCCCCAGCATTTT
TRBV5-6,TRBJ1-4,.,TRBD1,CGSNRTGSQKLFF,TGTGGCAGCAACCGGACAGGTTCTCAAAAACTGTTTTTT
TRBV12-3/TRBV12-4,TRBJ2-7,many,.,CASSLNRWNEQYF,TGTGCCAGCAGTTTAAACAGGTGGAACGAGCAGTACTTC
TRBV3-1,TRBJ1-1,many,TRBD1,CASSPGQGAANTEAFF,TGTGCCAGCAGCCCCGGACAGGGGGCAGCGAACACTGAAGCTTTCTTT
TRBV20-1,TRBJ2-2,many,.,CSASGPRAVTGELFF,TGCAGTGCTAGCGGCCCTCGGGCGGTGACCGGGGAGCTGTTTTTT
TRBV12-3/TRBV12-4,TRBJ2-3,.,TRBD1,CASSLNRGRDTQYF,TGTGCCAGCAGCCTTAACAGGGGGCGAGATACGCAGTATTTT
TRBV5-1,TRBJ2-1,many,.,CASSPMDRGPNEQFF,TGCGCCAGCAGCCCGATGGATAGAGGGCCCAATGAGCAGTTCTTC
TRBV6-2/TRBV6-3,TRBJ2-7,many,.,CASRTTYEQYF,TGTGCCAGCAGGACGACCTACGAGCAGTACTTC
TRBV28,TRBJ1-5,many,.,CASSFVETLGNQPQHF,TGTGCCAGCAGTTTCGTTGAGACATTGGGCAATCAGCCCCAGCATTTT
TRBV20-1,TRBJ2-7,many,TRBD1,CSARDQGQGYEQYF,TGCAGTGCTAGAGATCAGGGACAGGGTTACGAGCAGTACTTC
TRBV20-1,TRBJ2-7,.,.,CSASNRPGGYEQYF,TGCAGTGCTAGTAACAGGCCCGGCGGCTACGAGCAGTACTTC
TRBV20-1,TRBJ2-1,.,TRBD2,CSARIGSGSSYNEQFF,TGCAGTGCTAGAATAGGAAGCGGGAGTTCCTACAATGAGCAGTTCTTC
TRBV2,TRBJ2-2,many,TRBD2,CASSEQRGFTGELFF,TGTGCCAGCAGTGAGCAGCGGGGTTTCACCGGGGAGCTGTTTTTT
TRBV5-1,TRBJ2-5,.,TRBD1,CASSSILDRCEETKYF,TGCGCCAGCAGCTCTATCTTGGACAGGTGCGAAGAGACCAAGTACTTC